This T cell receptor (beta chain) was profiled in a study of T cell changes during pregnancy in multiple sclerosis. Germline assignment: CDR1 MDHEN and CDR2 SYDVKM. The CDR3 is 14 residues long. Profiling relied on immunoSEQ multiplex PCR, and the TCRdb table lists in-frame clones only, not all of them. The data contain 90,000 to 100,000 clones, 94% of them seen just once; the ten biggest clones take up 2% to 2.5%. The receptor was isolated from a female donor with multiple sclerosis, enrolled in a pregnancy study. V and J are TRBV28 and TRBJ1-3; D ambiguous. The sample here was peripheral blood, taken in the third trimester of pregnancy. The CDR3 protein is CGKLTASSGNTIYF. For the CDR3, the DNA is TGTGGGAAACTGACGGCTAGCTCTGGAAACACCATATATTTT.